This T cell receptor beta chain was found in a study of CD8 T cells in Susac syndrome. Trimming pared 0 bases from V and 0 bases from J, leaving 9 bases between. Germline V lookup: CDR1 DFQATT, CDR2 SNEGSKA (reference sequence). The CDR3 is 14 amino acids. The authors reverse transcribed roughly 0.5 to 1 ug RNA with random hexamers. A single record per CDR3 protein comes from TCRdb applying MiXCR to the immunoSEQ multiplex PCR reads. The data hold 170,000 or so distinct CDR3 sequences, with roughly 95% observed a single time. Sequencing of TCR beta covered CD8+ and CD4+ T cells obtained from blood. Sequenced: CD8+ T cells from PBMCs. The chain recombines TRBV20-1 with TRBJ2-7, with D possibly TRBD2 on 5 matching bases. The receptor comes from a human donor with multiple sclerosis. CDR3 residues: CSARDLEDSYEQYF. The CDR3 nucleotides are TGCAGTGCTAGAGATTTGGAGGACTCCTACGAGCAGTACTTC.